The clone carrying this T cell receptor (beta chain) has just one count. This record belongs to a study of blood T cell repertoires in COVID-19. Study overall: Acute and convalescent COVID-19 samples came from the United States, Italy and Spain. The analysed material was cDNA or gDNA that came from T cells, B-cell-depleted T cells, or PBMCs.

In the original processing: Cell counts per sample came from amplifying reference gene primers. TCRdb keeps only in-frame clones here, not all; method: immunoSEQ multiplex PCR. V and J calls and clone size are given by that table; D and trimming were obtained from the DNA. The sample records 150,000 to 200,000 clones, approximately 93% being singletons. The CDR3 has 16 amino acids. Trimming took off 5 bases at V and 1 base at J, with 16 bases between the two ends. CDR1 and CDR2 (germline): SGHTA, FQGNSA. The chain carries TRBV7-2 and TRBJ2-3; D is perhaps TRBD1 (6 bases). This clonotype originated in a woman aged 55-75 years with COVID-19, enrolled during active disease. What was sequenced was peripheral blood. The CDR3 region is CASSPLQGRGTDTQYF. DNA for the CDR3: TGTGCCAGCAGCCCACTACAGGGACGGGGCACAGATACGCAGTATTTT.